Below, 3 T cell receptor beta chains from the same sample are listed, as sequenced in a study of identical twins. Via MiXCR, TCRdb re-called the 5' RACE reads, giving one row per CDR3 protein. The table lists some 320,000 distinct CDR3 sequences, roughly 12% of them singletons. The same data also went into a second study, on yellow fever vaccine responses in identical twins.

Sequencing was done on a sample of CD8+ T cells sorted from blood. These receptors came from a woman aged 18 to 35 in good health.

This clonotype was seen only a few times. The chain employs TRBV6-4 and TRBJ2-1; 8 bases match TRBD2. The CDR3 is 14 residues long. Losses at the gene ends were 3 bases for V and 8 bases for J; bases not matched to a gene: 6. Per germline, CDR1 MRHNA and CDR2 SNTAGT. CDR3 residues: CASSETGGPDEQFF. The CDR3 nucleotides are TGTGCCAGCAGTGAAACGGGGGGGCCGGATGAGCAGTTCTTC.

The chain is built from TRBV12-3 or TRBV12-4 and TRBJ2-7; D gene ambiguous. The V and J ends lost 5 bases and 7 bases respectively, with 12 bases between them. This CDR3 contains 12 residues. The CDR3 spells CASSHQLREQYV. The DNA for the CDR3 is TGTGCCAGCAGTCATCAACTGAGGGAGCAGTACGTC.

V usage is TRBV7-9 and J usage is TRBJ1-1; D perhaps matches TRBD1 (5 bases). Deletions cut 4 bases from V and 7 bases from J, with 16 bases between. In germline, CDR1 is SEHNR, CDR2 FQNEAQ (reference sequence). The CDR3 has 14 residues. CDR3 residues: CASSSPGTEHEAFF. CDR3 nucleotides: TGTGCCAGCAGCTCGCCTGGGACGGAGCATGAAGCTTTCTTT.